This TCR beta chain appears in the sequencing data of a study of cytomegalovirus exposure and HLA in healthy donors. Study-wide results and caveats: Listed as cytomegalovirus-associated were 150 or so TCR beta chains. Most of the CMV-associated TCR beta chains (in a later analysis) appeared to be HLA-restricted. In a later analysis, TCR beta V- and J-gene trimming showed a link to a missense DCLRE1C variant. Previously analyzed data showed that most TCR beta V segments were productive at a frequency of about 90% or about 30%.

A word on this clone: The antigen remains unidentified.

With 60 Vbeta and 13 Jbeta primers, the PCR was carried out. The protocol was immunoSEQ multiplex PCR, while the TCRdb copy is restricted to in-frame clones and leaves out a portion. The sample has 75,000 to 100,000 clones; 65% to 75% are singletons. The sample taken for sequencing was PBMCs. This TCR was recovered from a female donor in good health and CMV-seropositive.

CDR3 DNA: TGCAGCGTTCAGACAGGCCTTAGCACAGATACGCAGTATTTT. This translates into CSVQTGLSTDTQYF. V usage is TRBV29-1 and J usage is TRBJ2-3; a weak D match, TRBD1 (6 bases). CDR3 size: 14 residues. CDR1 is SQVTM and CDR2 is ANQGSEA in the germline V gene. V gave up 5 bases and J gave up 0 bases, with 12 bases separating them.